The clone carrying this T cell receptor (beta chain) has more than one count but fewer than ten. Its antigen is still unknown. Germline CDR1 is SNHLY and CDR2 is FYNNEI. The CDR3 spans 16 residues. Unmatched junction bases numbered 8, after V lost 6 bases and J lost 1 base. These data originate in a study of T cells after yellow fever vaccination. Notes on the study in general: Compared with primary, the secondary response was weaker and peaked at day 5, not 15.

In making TCR cDNA, 5'RACE template switching added a universal primer site and UMIs to it. Each CDR3 protein gets one entry after TCRdb re-called the 5' RACE reads with MiXCR. Among 450,000 to 600,000 distinct CDR3 sequences listed, around 17% were seen once. The starting material was PBMCs, obtained about 5 days after the first yellow fever vaccination. The sequence was obtained from a man between 18 and 29 years old who received the YFV17D yellow fever vaccine. The rearrangement uses TRBV2 and TRBJ2-1; 8 bases align to TRBD1. The chain's CDR3 is CASSGLQGGSYNEQFF. In nucleotides, the CDR3 is TGTGCCAGCAGCGGCCTACAGGGGGGTTCCTACAATGAGCAGTTCTTC.